This TCR beta chain was recovered during a study of CD8 T cells in ankylosing spondylitis. TCRdb independently ran MiXCR on the 5' RACE reads; one entry per CDR3 protein. Among roughly 220,000 distinct CDR3 sequences listed, about a sixth were seen once. Per the germline V gene, CDR1 is MGHRA and CDR2 is YSYEKL. The CDR3 is made up of 16 amino acids. Trimming removed 3 bases from V and 4 bases from J; junction bases left unmatched: 6. Study-wide results and caveats: For ankylosing spondylitis blood, a TCR beta motif of 8 or 9 highly homologous variants appeared characteristic. Reports of some motif variants in reactive arthritis synovial fluid and blood predate this one. The clones that were linked to disease were reported to be significantly enriched in matched synovial fluid samples from ankylosing spondylitis patients.

This clonotype was counted a few times. The antigen remains unidentified. The rearrangement links TRBV4-1 to TRBJ2-1; 10 positions agree with TRBD2. This TCR was sampled from a male donor with ankylosing spondylitis. The specimen was blood, either unsorted or a sorted T cell fraction (not recorded which). CDR3: CASSHPGTSVYNEQFF. As DNA, the CDR3 is TGCGCCAGCAGCCATCCCGGGACTAGCGTTTACAATGAGCAGTTCTTC.